The TCR beta chain under discussion was sequenced for a study of cytotoxic CD8 clonotypes in ibrutinib-treated CLL. Regarding the study as a whole: Clonality grew at ibrutinib response; at progression, it decreased back toward baseline. Public clonotypes were rare and shrank or held steady on treatment.

This CDR3 is built from 17 residues. In germline, CDR1 is ENHRY, CDR2 SYGVKD. V gave up 3 bases and J gave up 1 base; unmatched junction bases: 10. Regarding this clone: Antigen: not known.

Libraries were prepared by immunoSEQ multiplex PCR; TCRdb keeps only in-frame clonotypes and omits some of them. The sample has fewer than 400,000 clones, 67% seen once. Material: PBMCs, obtained after 36 months of ibrutinib treatment. The clonotype was recovered from a human donor with chronic lymphocytic leukemia. The chain couples TRBV10-3 to TRBJ2-3, with 7 nucleotides matching TRBD2. The CDR3 region is CAISEEMGGRGTDTQYF. In DNA form, the CDR3 reads TGTGCCATCAGTGAAGAAATGGGAGGGCGAGGCACAGATACGCAGTATTTT.